The TCR beta chain described here comes from a study of T cell repertoires in cytomegalovirus infection. MiXCR was run by TCRdb on the reads, yielding one entry per CDR3 protein. The data show under 300,000 distinct CDR3 sequences, 22% seen once. Study outcomes and limitations: HLA-C-restricted TCR beta clonotypes specific for CMV led the ex vivo response.

The sample holds many counts of this clonotype. Its antigen is undetermined. After removal of 0 bases from V and 1 base from J, the junction contained 6 bases not matched to a gene. Per germline, CDR1 SGHVS and CDR2 FQNEAQ. CDR3 size: 17 residues. This TCR was recovered from a human donor in good health (CMV status not recorded). Some clones in this sample may be carry-over from other donors' samples. This chain links TRBV7-8 with TRBJ2-5, with TRBD2 matching 9 bases. The sequencing used cultured PBMCs, collected from culture after CMV antigen stimulation. CDR3 residues: CASSLARVAGVQETQYF. The CDR3 coding sequence is TGTGCCAGCAGCTTAGCTAGGGTAGCGGGAGTCCAAGAGACCCAGTACTTC.